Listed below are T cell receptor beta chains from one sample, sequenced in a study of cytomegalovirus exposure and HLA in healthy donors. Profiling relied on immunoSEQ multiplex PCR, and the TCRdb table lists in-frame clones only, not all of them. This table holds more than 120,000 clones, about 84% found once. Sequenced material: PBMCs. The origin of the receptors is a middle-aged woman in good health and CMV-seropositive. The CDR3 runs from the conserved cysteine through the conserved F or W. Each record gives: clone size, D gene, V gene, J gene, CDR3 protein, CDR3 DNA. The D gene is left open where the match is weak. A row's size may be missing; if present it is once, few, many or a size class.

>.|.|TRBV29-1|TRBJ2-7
CSVEVVQGYEQYF
TGCAGCGTTGAGGTCGTACAGGGCTACGAGCAGTACTTC
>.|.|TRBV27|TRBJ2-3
CASSLWGPTDTQYF
TGTGCCAGCAGTTTATGGGGCCCCACAGATACGCAGTATTTT
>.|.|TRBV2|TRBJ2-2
CASSGQGQASGELFF
TGTGCCAGCAGTGGGCAGGGGCAAGCCTCCGGGGAGCTGTTTTTT
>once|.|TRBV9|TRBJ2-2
CASSTRGGTGELFF
TGTGCCAGCAGCACCCGAGGCGGTACCGGGGAGCTGTTTTTT
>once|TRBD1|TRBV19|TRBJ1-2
CASFSYRDRSNYGYTF
TGTGCCAGTTTCTCATACCGGGACAGGTCTAACTATGGCTACACCTTC
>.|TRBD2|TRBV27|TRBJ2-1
CASSLILAGGGGNEQFF
TGTGCCAGCAGTTTGATACTAGCGGGAGGAGGGGGAAATGAGCAGTTCTTC
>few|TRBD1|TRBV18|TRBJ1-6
CASSLGQGITYNSPLHF
TGTGCCAGCTCACTCGGACAGGGGATCACCTATAATTCACCCCTCCACTTT
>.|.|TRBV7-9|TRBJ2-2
CASSLGFTYETGELFF
TGTGCCAGCAGCTTAGGCTTTACCTATGAGACCGGGGAGCTGTTTTTT
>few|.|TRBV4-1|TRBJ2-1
CASSQGITLALFYNEQFF
TGCGCCAGCAGCCAAGGGATCACTCTAGCGTTGTTCTACAATGAGCAGTTCTTC
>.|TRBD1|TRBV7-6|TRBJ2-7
CASSLYRDRGPYEQYF
TGTGCCAGCAGCCTATACCGGGACAGGGGGCCCTACGAGCAGTACTTC
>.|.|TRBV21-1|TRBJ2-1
CASSKASVAGGNEQFF
.
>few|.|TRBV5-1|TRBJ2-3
CASSLVLDTQYF
TGCGCCAGCAGCTTGGTCCTAGATACGCAGTATTTT
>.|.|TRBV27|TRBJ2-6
CASSLRDRSSSGANVLTF
TGTGCCAGCAGTTTAAGAGACAGGTCAAGCTCTGGGGCCAACGTCCTGACTTTC
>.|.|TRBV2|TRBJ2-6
CASSDGRGSVLTF
TGTGCCAGCAGTGACGGGCGGGGAAGCGTCCTGACTTTC
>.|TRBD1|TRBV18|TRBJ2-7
CASSPTGGYEQYF
TGTGCCAGCTCACCGACAGGGGGCTACGAGCAGTACTTC
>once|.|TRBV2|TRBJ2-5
CASSVNSQGTQYF
TGTGCCAGCAGTGTTAACAGCCAAGGGACCCAGTACTTC
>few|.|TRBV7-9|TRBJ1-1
CASSKQGKGSEAFF
TGTGCCAGCAGCAAACAGGGTAAGGGGTCTGAAGCTTTCTTT
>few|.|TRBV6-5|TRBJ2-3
CASSPTGSPLYTQYF
TGTGCCAGCAGCCCAACAGGGTCTCCTCTTTATACGCAGTATTTT
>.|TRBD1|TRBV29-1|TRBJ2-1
CSVSRQGQNEQFF
TGCAGCGTTTCGAGACAGGGGCAAAATGAGCAGTTCTTC
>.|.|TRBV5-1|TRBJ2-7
CASSLTAAYEQYF
TGCGCCAGCAGCTTGACCGCGGCCTACGAGCAGTACTTC
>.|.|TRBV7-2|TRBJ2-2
CASSPWRAPGELFF
TGTGCCAGCAGCCCTTGGAGGGCCCCCGGGGAGCTGTTTTTT
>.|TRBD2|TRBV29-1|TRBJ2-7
CSVAGTRRGLAGEQYF
TGCAGCGTTGCCGGGACACGGCGGGGACTAGCAGGCGAGCAGTACTTC
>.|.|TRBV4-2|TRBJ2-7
CASSQDRGLEQYF
TGTGCCAGCAGCCAAGATCGAGGGCTCGAGCAGTACTTC
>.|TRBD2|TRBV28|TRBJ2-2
CASRPYGTSGGTGELFF
TGTGCCAGCAGGCCCTATGGGACTAGCGGGGGCACCGGGGAGCTGTTTTTT
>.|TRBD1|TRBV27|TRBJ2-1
CASSLTGLTDNEQFF
TGTGCCAGCAGTTTGACAGGGCTGACTGACAATGAGCAGTTCTTC
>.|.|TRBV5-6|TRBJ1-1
CASSRGAPNTEAFF
TGTGCCAGCAGCCGGGGGGCGCCGAACACTGAAGCTTTCTTT
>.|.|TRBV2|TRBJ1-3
CASSEAESRSGNTIYF
TGTGCCAGCAGTGAAGCTGAGAGCCGCTCTGGAAACACCATATATTTT
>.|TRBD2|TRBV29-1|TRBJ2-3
CSVGASGTPDTQYF
TGCAGCGTTGGGGCTAGCGGGACCCCAGATACGCAGTATTTT
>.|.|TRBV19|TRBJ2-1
CASSIGRVNEQFF
TGTGCCAGTAGTATAGGCAGGGTCAATGAGCAGTTCTTC
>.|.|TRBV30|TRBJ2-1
CAWSVSGRGNEQFF
TGTGCCTGGAGTGTTAGCGGTAGAGGTAATGAGCAGTTCTTC
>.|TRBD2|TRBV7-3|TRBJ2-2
CASSSSGGMAGELFF
TGTGCCAGCAGCTCTAGCGGGGGAATGGCCGGGGAGCTGTTTTTT
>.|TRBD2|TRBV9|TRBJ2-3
CASSVGSPSGRSNTQYF
TGTGCCAGCAGCGTAGGATCCCCTAGCGGGAGATCGAATACGCAGTATTTT
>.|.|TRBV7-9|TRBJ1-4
CASSRDNPKLFF
TGTGCCAGCAGCCGGGACAATCCCAAACTGTTTTTT
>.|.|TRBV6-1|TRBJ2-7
CASSEETGFYEQYF
TGTGCCAGCAGTGAAGAAACAGGGTTTTACGAGCAGTACTTC
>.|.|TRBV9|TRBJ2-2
CASSVAMGEPGELFF
TGTGCCAGCAGCGTAGCCATGGGAGAACCCGGGGAGCTGTTTTTT
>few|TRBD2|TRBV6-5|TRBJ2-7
CASIAGTTYEQYF
TGTGCCAGCATAGCGGGAACCACCTACGAGCAGTACTTC
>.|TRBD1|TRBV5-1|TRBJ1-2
CASSLGTGSIGYGYTF
TGCGCCAGCAGCTTGGGGACAGGGAGCATCGGCTATGGCTACACCTTC
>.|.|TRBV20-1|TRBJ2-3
CSARASPKEYF
TGCAGTGCTAGGGCTAGCCCCAAGGAGTATTTT
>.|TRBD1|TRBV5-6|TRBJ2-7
CASSFRQGAHEQYF
TGTGCCAGCAGCTTTCGACAGGGAGCCCACGAGCAGTACTTC
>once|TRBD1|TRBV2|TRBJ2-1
CASSVDRGLYNEQFF
TGTGCCAGCAGCGTTGACAGGGGACTGTACAATGAGCAGTTCTTC
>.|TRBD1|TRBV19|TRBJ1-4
CASRPWTGGNEKLFF
TGTGCCAGTAGACCCTGGACAGGAGGAAATGAAAAACTGTTTTTT
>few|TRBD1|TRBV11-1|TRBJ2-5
CASRPGTGGETQYF
TGTGCCAGCAGACCGGGGACAGGGGGAGAGACCCAGTACTTC
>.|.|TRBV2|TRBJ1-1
CASSEGGGPWTEAFF
TGTGCCAGCAGTGAAGGGGGGGGGCCATGGACTGAAGCTTTCTTT
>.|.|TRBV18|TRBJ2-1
CASSWSLSSYNEQFF
TGTGCCAGCTCATGGAGCCTGAGCTCCTACAATGAGCAGTTCTTC
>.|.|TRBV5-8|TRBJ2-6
CASSSTGGANVLTF
TGTGCCAGCAGTTCAACGGGGGGGGCCAACGTCCTGACTTTC